This TCR beta chain was recorded in a study of T-cell reconstitution after alpha-beta-depleted transplantation in children. This CDR3 contains 13 residues. Note on this clonotype: It may be a read error: a sequence one base away is much more abundant.

Preparation of the TCRbeta library was carried out with unique molecular identifiers. TCRdb analysed the PCR reads with MiXCR anew, one entry per CDR3 protein. The table lists about 580,000 distinct CDR3 sequences, roughly 23% of them singletons. This chain uses TRBV5-3 with TRBJ2-5; TRBD2 agrees at 7 bases. TRBV5-3 falls under the ORF class, with uncertain function. Specimen: PBMCs, mostly from graft donor cells, collected 360 days after TCRalphabeta/CD19-depleted stem cell transplant. This clonotype was obtained from a boy under three years old who had a stem cell transplant for acute myeloid leukemia, so the T cells may come from the graft donor. The CDR3 DNA is TGTGCCAGGAGCTTGGGAGGGGCCCAGACCCAGTACTTC. Its protein is CARSLGGAQTQYF.